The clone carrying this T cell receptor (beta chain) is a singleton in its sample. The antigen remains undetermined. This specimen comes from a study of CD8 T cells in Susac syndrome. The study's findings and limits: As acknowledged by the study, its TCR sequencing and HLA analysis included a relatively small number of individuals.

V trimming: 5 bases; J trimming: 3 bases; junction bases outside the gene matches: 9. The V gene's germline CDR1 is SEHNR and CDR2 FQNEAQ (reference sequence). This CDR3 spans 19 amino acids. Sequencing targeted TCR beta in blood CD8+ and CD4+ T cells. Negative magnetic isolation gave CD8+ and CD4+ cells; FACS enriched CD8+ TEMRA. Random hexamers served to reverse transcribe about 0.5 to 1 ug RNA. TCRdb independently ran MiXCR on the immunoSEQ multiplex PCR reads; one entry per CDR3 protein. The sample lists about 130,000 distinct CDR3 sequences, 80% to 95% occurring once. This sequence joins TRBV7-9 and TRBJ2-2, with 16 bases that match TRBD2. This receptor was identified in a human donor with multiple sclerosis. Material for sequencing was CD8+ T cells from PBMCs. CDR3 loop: CASSPSGTSGGADTGELFF. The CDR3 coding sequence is TGTGCCAGCAGCCCGTCCGGGACTAGCGGGGGGGCCGACACCGGGGAGCTGTTTTTT.